This TCR beta chain appears in the sequencing data of a study of blood T cell repertoires in COVID-19. For the study at large: PBMCs, B-cell-depleted T cells, or T cells provided the cDNA or gDNA that made up the material.

This CDR3 has 15 residues. V shed 0 bases, J shed 3 bases, and the junction held 5 bases outside the gene matches. Germline V gives CDR1 SGHRS, CDR2 YFSETQ. Original processing methods: Quantification of nucleated cells was approximated via reference gene primer amplification. Sequenced by immunoSEQ multiplex PCR; TCRdb stores in-frame clones only, minus some. V, J and clone size were drawn from that table, and D and trimming were deduced from the DNA. The sample holds over 250,000 clones; about 90% are singletons and the top ten take 2% to 2.5%. What was sequenced was peripheral blood. The chain combines TRBV5-1 with TRBJ2-5; 7 nucleotides agree with TRBD1. The sequence derives from a woman in her forties or fifties with acute or convalescent COVID-19. CDR3: CASSLGDRFEETQYF. CDR3 in DNA: TGCGCCAGCAGCTTGGGGGACAGATTCGAAGAGACCCAGTACTTC. The variable domain in full, completed from reference TRBV5-1 and TRBJ2-5, reads KAGVTQTPRYLIKTRGQQVTLSCSPISGHRSVSWYQQTPGQGLQFLFEYFSETQRNKGNFPGRFSGRQFSNSRSEMNVSTLELGDSALYLCASSLGDRFEETQYFGPGTRLLVL.